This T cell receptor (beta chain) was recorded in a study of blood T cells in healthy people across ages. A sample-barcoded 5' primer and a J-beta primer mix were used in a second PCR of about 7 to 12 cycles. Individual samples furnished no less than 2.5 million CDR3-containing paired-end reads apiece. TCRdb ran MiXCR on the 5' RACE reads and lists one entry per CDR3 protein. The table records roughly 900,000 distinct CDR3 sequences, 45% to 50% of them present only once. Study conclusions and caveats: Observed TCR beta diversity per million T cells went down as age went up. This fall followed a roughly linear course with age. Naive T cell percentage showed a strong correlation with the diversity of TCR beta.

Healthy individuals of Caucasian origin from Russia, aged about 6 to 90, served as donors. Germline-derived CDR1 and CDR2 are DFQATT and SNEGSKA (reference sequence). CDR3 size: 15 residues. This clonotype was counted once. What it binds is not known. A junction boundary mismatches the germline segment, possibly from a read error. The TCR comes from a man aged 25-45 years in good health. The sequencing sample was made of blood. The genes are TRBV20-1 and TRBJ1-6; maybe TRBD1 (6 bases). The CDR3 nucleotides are TGCAGTGCTAGAGGGGGGGCCTCCGATAATTCACCCCTCCACTTT. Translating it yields CSARGGASDNSPLHF.